A single T cell receptor (beta chain) is shown here with its context. This sample is part of a study of blood T cell repertoires in COVID-19. As for the study in general: Sites across the United States, Italy and Spain contributed samples from acute and convalescent COVID-19.

V lost 6 bases and J lost 5, with 11 bases in between. The germline V gene encodes CDR1 SSHAT and CDR2 FNYEAQ (reference sequence). The CDR3 sequence is 13 residues long. Per the authors' pipeline: The authors estimated nucleated cell counts from reference gene primer amplification. The protocol was immunoSEQ multiplex PCR, while the TCRdb copy is restricted to in-frame clones and leaves out a portion. V and J calls and clone size are given by that table; D and trimming were obtained from the DNA. The sample lists around 53,000 clones; around 85% were seen once. The sequenced material came from peripheral blood. This receptor was identified in a man aged 65 to 79 with active COVID-19. The chain combines TRBV7-7 with TRBJ1-5, with D possibly TRBD1 on 5 matching bases. In DNA, the CDR3 is TGTGCCAGCAGTCCCGACAGACATCAGCCCCAGCATTTT. Its protein is CASSPDRHQPQHF. The full variable domain, its missing parts supplied by reference TRBV7-7 and TRBJ1-5, is GAGVSQSPRYKVTKRGQDVTLRCDPISSHATLYWYQQALGQGPEFLTYFNYEAQPDKSGLPSDRFSAERPEGSISTLTIQRTEQRDSAMYRCASSPDRHQPQHFGDGTRLSIL.